A single sample is the source of the 10 T cell receptor beta chains below, sequenced in a study of CD8 T cells in Susac syndrome. An amount of RNA that ranged from 0.5 to 1 ug was reverse transcribed with random hexamers. In TCRdb, the immunoSEQ multiplex PCR reads were re-called with MiXCR into one record per CDR3 protein. Found here are roughly 130,000 distinct CDR3 sequences, about 95% of them singletons; the top ten hold around 0.12%. Sequencing input: CD4+ T cells from PBMCs. These receptors came from a human donor in good health.

The chain is built from TRBV27 and TRBJ2-6; perhaps D is TRBD1 or TRBD2 (5 bases each). V was pared by 2 bases and J by 4 bases, with 6 bases between. The length of the CDR3 is 14 residues. Germline CDR1 MNHEY, CDR2 SMNVEV (reference sequence). DNA of the CDR3: TGTGCCAGCAGTTTAGGGGGAGGGGCCAACGTCCTGACTTTC. Protein product: CASSLGGGANVLTF.

The gene calls are TRBV5-1 and TRBJ2-7; 7 bases fit TRBD1. Looked up from germline, CDR1 is SGHRS and CDR2 is YFSETQ. The CDR3 has 15 residues. The V gene end was trimmed by 1 base and the J gene end by 0 bases; junction bases not matched to a gene: 4. CDR3 in DNA: TGCGCCAGCAGCTTGACAGGGGAGTTCTCCTACGAGCAGTACTTC. This codes for CASSLTGEFSYEQYF.

This chain joins TRBV7-9 and TRBJ2-5; 8 bases match TRBD2. V was pared by 10 bases and J by 1 base, with 11 bases of the junction left unmatched. Germline CDR1 is SEHNR and CDR2 is FQNEAQ (reference sequence). CDR3 size: 15 residues. The chain's CDR3 is CATSAGLAFQETQYF. In DNA form, the CDR3 reads TGTGCCACCTCGGCAGGACTAGCCTTCCAAGAGACCCAGTACTTC.

This chain uses TRBV29-1 with TRBJ1-2; perhaps TRBD1 as D (5 bases). Trimming took off 2 bases at V and 2 bases at J, with 9 bases between the two ends. This CDR3 comprises 13 residues. Germline CDR1 reads SQVTM; CDR2 reads ANQGSEA. The CDR3 spells CSVEKGPNYGYTF. The CDR3 DNA sequence: TGCAGCGTTGAAAAGGGGCCGAACTATGGCTACACCTTC.

The rearrangement joins TRBV7-9 to TRBJ2-2; 7 nucleotides line up with TRBD1. The CDR3 runs 13 residues. Germline CDR1 is SEHNR and CDR2 is FQNEAQ (reference sequence). After removal of 6 bases from V and 3 bases from J, the junction contained 1 base not matched to a gene. The CDR3 region is CASSTGDTGELFF. The CDR3 DNA sequence: TGTGCCAGCAGTACAGGGGACACCGGGGAGCTGTTTTTT.

The V gene is TRBV28, the J gene TRBJ2-7; tentatively, D is TRBD2 (6 bases). Between the trimmed V and J ends, which lost 5 bases and 0 bases, there was a span of 14 bases. The CDR3 spans 15 residues. CDR1 is MDHEN and CDR2 is SYDVKM in the germline V gene. This CDR3 reads CASSPLGSASYEQYF. As DNA, the CDR3 is TGTGCCAGCAGTCCTCTCGGGAGTGCCTCCTACGAGCAGTACTTC.

The rearrangement joins TRBV5-1 to TRBJ2-3, with D unresolved. This CDR3 has 12 amino acids. From germline, CDR1 is SGHRS and CDR2 YFSETQ. Trimming pared 8 bases from V and 10 bases from J, leaving 17 bases between. CDR3 region: CASHEEFGAQYF. The CDR3 region has the DNA TGCGCCAGTCATGAAGAGTTCGGAGCGCAGTATTTT. Together with reference TRBV5-1 and TRBJ2-3, the CDR3 gives the full variable domain: KAGVTQTPRYLIKTRGQQVTLSCSPISGHRSVSWYQQTPGQGLQFLFEYFSETQRNKGNFPGRFSGRQFSNSRSEMNVSTLELGDSALYLCASHEEFGAQYFGPGTRLTVL.

The chain joins TRBV23-1 to TRBJ1-5; possibly TRBD1 for D (6 bases). TRBV23-1 is recorded as an ORF, its role being uncertain. V was cut by 4 bases and J by 1 base, with 11 bases left in between. This CDR3 has 15 residues. Here the CDR3 DNA reads TGCGCCAGCAGTCGCGCAGGGGTGAGCAATCAGCCCCAGCATTTT. Translation: CASSRAGVSNQPQHF.

This chain joins TRBV7-2 and TRBJ2-7, with 8 nucleotides matching TRBD2. V gave up 1 base and J gave up 1 base; unmatched junction bases: 0. The length of the CDR3 is 14 residues. CDR1 and CDR2 from the germline V gene are SGHTA and FQGNSA. Here the CDR3 reads CASSLVAGSYEQYF. The CDR3 bases are TGTGCCAGCAGCTTAGTAGCGGGATCCTACGAGCAGTACTTC.

The genes are TRBV20-1 and TRBJ1-5; D is perhaps TRBD1 (5 bases). Trimming pared 0 bases from V and 0 bases from J, leaving 6 bases between. Germline CDR1 is DFQATT and CDR2 is SNEGSKA (reference sequence). CDR3 length: 14 residues. The CDR3 nucleotides are TGCAGTGCTAGAGATAGGGGTAGCAATCAGCCCCAGCATTTT. This gives the protein CSARDRGSNQPQHF.